Below are 32 T cell receptor beta chains sequenced from a single sample in a study of CD8 T cells in Susac syndrome (dated by TCRdb to between 2019 and 2020). Library preparation used the immunoSEQ multiplex PCR assay. RNA was extracted using the RNeasy kit, and about 0.5 to 1 ug of the RNA was reverse transcribed with random hexamers. TCRdb cleaned the public reads at Q25 with fastp, built clones with MiXCR and kept in-frame beta chains. Each entry is one CDR3 protein sequence, shown with its most common DNA and genes. Across this sample there are more than 75,000 distinct CDR3 sequences, with 85% to 95% seen only once. Jointly, the top ten make up approximately 0.26% of the sample. The sequenced sample consisted of CD8+ T cells from PBMCs. All receptors come from a human donor in good health.

The chain has TRBV29-1 and TRBJ2-1, with no clear D. Deletions cut 3 bases from V and 8 bases from J, with 8 bases between. Germline values: CDR1 SQVTM, CDR2 ANQGSEA. The CDR3 runs 11 residues. In DNA, the CDR3 is TGCAGCGTTGAGTCCCCCCATGAGCAGTTCTTC. Protein product: CSVESPHEQFF.

In this sample, this clonotype turned up once. This sequence joins TRBV15 and TRBJ2-1; TRBD2 agrees at 7 bases. Germline loops: CDR1 LNHNV, CDR2 YYDKDF (reference sequence). CDR3 size: 17 residues. The V gene end was trimmed by 4 bases and the J gene end by 7 bases; junction bases not matched to a gene: 16. DNA of the CDR3: TGTGCCACCAGCACCTACACTCGGCTAGCGGCGGGGAATGAGCAGTTCTTC. Protein product: CATSTYTRLAAGNEQFF.

The J gene is TRBJ1-5, the V gene TRBV15, with 7 positions matching TRBD1. Germline CDR1 reads LNHNV; CDR2 reads YYDKDF (reference sequence). V trimming: 5 bases; J trimming: 4 bases; junction bases outside the gene matches: 8. CDR3 length: 15 residues. CDR3 in amino acids: CATSPNRGMNQPQHF. CDR3 bases: TGTGCCACCAGCCCGAACAGGGGTATGAATCAGCCCCAGCATTTT.

The rearrangement links TRBV18 to TRBJ2-1; no definite D call. Germline V gene data show CDR1 as KGHSH and CDR2 as LQKENI. V lost 4 bases and J 4 bases, leaving 20 bases between the germline ends. This CDR3 is 17 amino acids long. The CDR3 here is CASSLDFGVYQYNEQFF. The DNA of the CDR3 is TGTGCCAGCTCACTAGATTTTGGTGTCTATCAATACAATGAGCAGTTCTTC.

The chain joins TRBV15 to TRBJ2-2, with D unclear. This CDR3 contains 15 residues. Per the germline V gene, CDR1 is LNHNV and CDR2 is YYDKDF (reference sequence). V lost 5 bases to trimming and J lost 1 base, with 11 bases between them. CDR3 coding DNA: TGTGCCACCAGCCACCCGACCGGGAACACCGGGGAGCTGTTTTTT. Translating gives CATSHPTGNTGELFF.

The J gene is TRBJ1-5, the V gene TRBV6-1; D unresolved. CDR3 size: 15 residues. Trimming removed 1 base at V and 6 bases at J, with 13 bases between. Germline V gene data show CDR1 as MNHNS and CDR2 as SASEGT. The CDR3 reads CASSEGWLVVQPQHF. The CDR3 nucleotides are TGTGCCAGCAGTGAAGGTTGGCTCGTGGTTCAGCCCCAGCATTTT.

This clonotype was found once. The chain has TRBV27 and TRBJ2-3; D call uncertain. There are 15 residues in the CDR3. Trimming took off 5 bases at V and 4 bases at J, with 16 bases between the two ends. CDR1 MNHEY and CDR2 SMNVEV come from the germline V gene (reference sequence). This chain's CDR3 is CASSPSFADSDTQYF. CDR3 DNA sequence: TGTGCCAGCAGTCCGTCCTTTGCGGATTCAGATACGCAGTATTTT.

The chain is built from TRBV27 and TRBJ2-1, with D possibly being TRBD2 (6 bases). V shed 8 bases and J shed 8 bases, with 25 bases lying between them. This CDR3 comprises 16 residues. CDR1 is MNHEY and CDR2 is SMNVEV in the germline V gene (reference sequence). CDR3 nucleotide sequence: TGTGCCAGCGCCCCGGCTAGCGCGTTCGCGTACGATGAGCAGTTCTTC. Translated, it gives CASAPASAFAYDEQFF.

V gene TRBV4-1 combines with J gene TRBJ2-7, with D possibly TRBD1 on 6 matching bases. Trimming cost V 1 base and J 0 bases, with 10 bases left between them. The CDR3 consists of 15 residues. Germline-derived CDR1 and CDR2 are MGHRA and YSYEKL. The CDR3 loop is CASSQATGSSYEQYF. CDR3 nucleotide sequence: TGCGCCAGCAGCCAAGCAACAGGGAGCTCCTACGAGCAGTACTTC.

The sample holds one count of this clonotype. The CDR3 bases are TGTGCCAGCTCCCTGAAGTGGACAGATACGCAGTATTTT. Its protein product is CASSLKWTDTQYF. The chain employs TRBV18 and TRBJ2-3, with D unclear. V lost 6 bases and J lost 3, with 10 bases in between. The CDR3 has 13 amino acids. In germline, CDR1 is KGHSH, CDR2 LQKENI. The full variable domain, its missing parts supplied by reference TRBV18 and TRBJ2-3, is NAGVMQNPRHLVRRRGQEARLRCSPMKGHSHVYWYRQLPEEGLKFMVYLQKENIIDESGMPKERFSAEFPKEGPSILRIQQVVRGDSAAYFCASSLKWTDTQYFGPGTRLTVL.

Here the CDR3 DNA reads TGTGCCAGCAGCCCCGGCCCGGGGGGGGCGTCAGATACGCAGTATTTT. Its translation is CASSPGPGGASDTQYF. This rearrangement joins TRBV12-3 or TRBV12-4 to TRBJ2-3; 8 bases map to TRBD2. The V segment lost 6 bases and the J segment 4 bases; nucleotides outside the gene matches: 12. The CDR3 consists of 16 residues.

The chain couples TRBV12-3 or TRBV12-4 to TRBJ2-5; 8 bases are a match to TRBD2. CDR3 length: 16 amino acids. V gave up 5 bases and J gave up 5 bases; unmatched junction bases: 13. The CDR3 DNA reads as TGTGCCAGCAGTCATGCCCTCACGGGGGGGCGGGAGACCCAGTACTTC. Its translation is CASSHALTGGRETQYF.

The rearrangement joins TRBV7-9 to TRBJ2-6; possibly TRBD1 for D (6 bases). Germline V gene data show CDR1 as SEHNR and CDR2 as FQNEAQ (reference sequence). The CDR3 runs to 17 residues. With 6 bases removed from V and 0 bases from J, the gap between germline ends came to 15 bases. The CDR3 loop is CASSFSPGVSGANVLTF. Written as DNA, the CDR3 is TGTGCCAGCAGTTTTTCCCCAGGGGTCTCTGGGGCCAACGTCCTGACTTTC.

V is TRBV6-5 and J is TRBJ1-1; D might be TRBD1 (6 bases). CDR1 MNHEY and CDR2 SVGAGI come from the germline V gene. The CDR3 covers 15 residues. V was clipped by 6 bases and J by 1 base, with 15 bases between them. CDR3 residues: CASSQQGIGNTEAFF. CDR3 nucleotide sequence: TGTGCCAGCAGCCAACAGGGAATCGGGAACACTGAAGCTTTCTTT.

The J gene is TRBJ2-1, the V gene TRBV19; D not resolved. The CDR3 totals 12 residues. Germline assignment: CDR1 LNHDA and CDR2 SQIVND (reference sequence). V was pared by 5 bases and J by 8 bases, with 10 bases between. CDR3 amino acids: CASSFTGYEQFF. The CDR3, as DNA: TGTGCCAGTAGTTTTACGGGCTATGAGCAGTTCTTC.

Concerning this clonotype: Compared with germline, one end of the junction differs, possibly owing to a read error. The chain carries TRBV27 and TRBJ2-1, with TRBD2 matching over 8 bases. This CDR3 is built from 14 residues. CDR1 and CDR2 (germline): MNHEY, SMNVEV (reference sequence). The CDR3 bases are TGTGCCACCAGTTCGGGGGGGGGTAGGAATGAGCAGTTCTTC. The encoded protein is CATSSGGGRNEQFF.

J is TRBJ2-6 and V is TRBV27; D is uncertain. The CDR3 runs 15 residues. Germline V gene sequence: CDR1 MNHEY, CDR2 SMNVEV (reference sequence). Trimming pared 5 bases from V and 1 base from J, leaving 9 bases between. The CDR3 spells CASSPASSGANVLTF. CDR3 coding DNA: TGTGCCAGCAGTCCGGCTTCATCTGGGGCCAACGTCCTGACTTTC.

The rearrangement links TRBV5-1 to TRBJ2-3, with unresolved D. V was pared by 5 bases and J by 6 bases, with 16 bases between. Germline V lookup: CDR1 SGHRS, CDR2 YFSETQ. This CDR3 is built from 14 residues. This chain's CDR3 is CASSFEVAPDTQYF. CDR3 DNA: TGCGCCAGCAGTTTCGAGGTAGCCCCGGATACGCAGTATTTT. The variable domain in full, with the rest retrieved from reference TRBV5-1 and TRBJ2-3, is KAGVTQTPRYLIKTRGQQVTLSCSPISGHRSVSWYQQTPGQGLQFLFEYFSETQRNKGNFPGRFSGRQFSNSRSEMNVSTLELGDSALYLCASSFEVAPDTQYFGPGTRLTVL.

The chain links TRBV4-1 to TRBJ1-5, with D maybe TRBD1 (5 bases). V lost 0 bases, J lost 0 bases, and 15 bases lay in between. The CDR3 runs to 18 residues. Germline values: CDR1 MGHRA, CDR2 YSYEKL. The CDR3 DNA sequence: TGCGCCAGCAGCCAAGATGCGTCAGGGCCGTATAGCAATCAGCCCCAGCATTTT. Translated, it gives CASSQDASGPYSNQPQHF.

The chain links TRBV2 to TRBJ2-1, with D uncertain. V dropped 7 bases and J dropped 6 bases, with 10 bases sitting between them. The germline gives CDR1 SNHLY, CDR2 FYNNEI. CDR3 size: 12 residues. The CDR3 region is CASIAPLNEQFF. The CDR3 nucleotides read TGTGCCAGCATCGCCCCGCTCAATGAGCAGTTCTTC.

V is TRBV6-5 and J is TRBJ2-1; D assignment may be TRBD1 or TRBD2 (5 bases each). Germline V gives CDR1 MNHEY, CDR2 SVGAGI. This CDR3 is 15 amino acids long. V lost 0 bases and J 8 bases, leaving 14 bases between the germline ends. The CDR3: CASSYSGLAPDEQFF. The DNA of the CDR3 is TGTGCCAGCAGTTACTCGGGGCTAGCCCCGGATGAGCAGTTCTTC.

V and J are TRBV20-1 and TRBJ2-7, with a tentative D call TRBD1 (6 bases). This CDR3 region has 13 residues. Germline CDR1 DFQATT, CDR2 SNEGSKA (reference sequence). Deletions cut 6 bases from V and 2 bases from J, with 14 bases between. CDR3 sequence reads: CSATDSQTYEQYF. Written as DNA, the CDR3 is TGCAGTGCGACGGACAGTCAAACCTACGAGCAGTACTTC.

This chain connects TRBV7-8 to TRBJ1-1; D unresolved. This CDR3 contains 13 residues. The ends were cut back, 3 bases at V and 0 bases at J, with 5 bases in the middle. Germline CDR1 SGHVS, CDR2 FQNEAQ. Written as DNA, the CDR3 is TGTGCCAGCAGCTTTCGACTGAACACTGAAGCTTTCTTT. The encoded protein is CASSFRLNTEAFF. The full variable domain, with the rest looked up from reference TRBV7-8 and TRBJ1-1, is GAGVSQSPRYKVAKRGQDVALRCDPISGHVSLFWYQQALGQGPEFLTYFQNEAQLDKSGLPSDRFFAERPEGSVSTLKIQRTQQEDSAVYLCASSFRLNTEAFFGQGTRLTVV.

V gene TRBV19 combines with J gene TRBJ1-5, with 9 bases matching TRBD1. Germline V gene lookup returns CDR1 LNHDA and CDR2 SQIVND (reference sequence). This CDR3 contains 15 residues. With 6 bases clipped from V and 3 bases from J, the junction kept 6 bases outside the gene matches. The CDR3 DNA reads as TGTGCCAGTAGACGAACAGGGGGCCTCAATCAGCCCCAGCATTTT. This codes for CASRRTGGLNQPQHF.

The CDR3 coding sequence is TGTGCCAGCAGTTATTCTTCTGCCGGGGAGCTGTTTTTT. Its protein product is CASSYSSAGELFF. The chain links TRBV6-2 or TRBV6-3 to TRBJ2-2; D call uncertain. Per the germline V gene, CDR1 is MNHEY and CDR2 is SVGEGT. Trimming removed 3 bases at V and 6 bases at J, with 8 bases between. The CDR3 has 13 amino acids.

The chain employs TRBV12-5 and TRBJ1-1; 7 nucleotides align to TRBD1. Losses at the gene ends were 11 bases for V and 1 base for J; bases not matched to a gene: 7. Germline V gene lookup returns CDR1 LGHNT and CDR2 FRNRAP. The CDR3 has 13 amino acids. The CDR3 bases are TGTGCTGCCTCCGGGACAGCGAACACTGAAGCTTTCTTT. Amino acid sequence: CAASGTANTEAFF.

The chain carries TRBV7-9 and TRBJ1-2; D not certain. This CDR3 is built from 13 residues. Trimming took off 6 bases at V and 0 bases at J, with 8 bases between the two ends. Germline V gene lookup returns CDR1 SEHNR and CDR2 FQNEAQ (reference sequence). DNA of the CDR3: TGTGCCAGCAGACCGATAGCTAACTATGGCTACACCTTC. This codes for CASRPIANYGYTF.

The chain joins TRBV12-3 or TRBV12-4 to TRBJ2-1, with D possibly matching TRBD2 (6 bases). V was trimmed by 6 bases and J by 0 bases, leaving 12 bases between them. The CDR3 length is 15 residues. The CDR3 protein is CASRPSGSSYNEQFF. In DNA, the CDR3 is TGTGCCAGCAGGCCCTCCGGGAGCTCCTACAATGAGCAGTTCTTC.

The chain combines TRBV27 with TRBJ2-3; possible D gene TRBD2, 7 bases. V lost 7 bases, J lost 1 base, and 18 bases lay in between. The CDR3 runs to 16 residues. In germline, CDR1 is MNHEY, CDR2 SMNVEV (reference sequence). The CDR3 here is CASTPLGAGGTDTQYF. CDR3 DNA sequence: TGTGCCAGCACCCCCCTGGGGGCGGGAGGCACAGATACGCAGTATTTT.

The genes are TRBV7-9 and TRBJ2-2, with TRBD1 as a possible D gene (6 bases). The CDR3 covers 16 residues. Trimming cost V 10 bases and J 0 bases, with 18 bases left between them. Germline CDR1 and CDR2: SEHNR and FQNEAQ (reference sequence). CDR3: CATPRGQLANTGELFF. In DNA, the CDR3 is TGTGCCACCCCTCGCGGACAGCTAGCGAACACCGGGGAGCTGTTTTTT. The entire variable domain, with the rest obtained from reference TRBV7-9 and TRBJ2-2, is as follows: DTGVSQNPRHKITKRGQNVTFRCDPISEHNRLYWYRQTLGQGPEFLTYFQNEAQLEKSRLLSDRFSAERPKGSFSTLEIQRTEQGDSAMYLCATPRGQLANTGELFFGEGSRLTVL.

The V and J genes are TRBV5-1 and TRBJ1-1; possible D gene TRBD1, 5 bases. The V gene lost 9 bases and the J gene lost 0 bases, with 21 bases spanning the gap. Germline CDR1 SGHRS, CDR2 YFSETQ. This CDR3 is built from 16 residues. The CDR3 bases are TGCGCCACCCGATCTATCGGAGGGGAATTGAACACTGAAGCTTTCTTT. Translation gives CATRSIGGELNTEAFF. Full variable domain (missing parts from reference TRBV5-1 and TRBJ1-1): KAGVTQTPRYLIKTRGQQVTLSCSPISGHRSVSWYQQTPGQGLQFLFEYFSETQRNKGNFPGRFSGRQFSNSRSEMNVSTLELGDSALYLCATRSIGGELNTEAFFGQGTRLTVV.

V gene TRBV27 combines with J gene TRBJ2-7, with TRBD1 as a possible D gene (7 bases). V was pared by 2 bases and J by 3 bases, with 14 bases between. The CDR3 consists of 15 residues. Germline assignment: CDR1 MNHEY and CDR2 SMNVEV (reference sequence). CDR3 protein: CASSLIQGTVYEQYF. The DNA for the CDR3 is TGTGCCAGCAGTTTAATACAGGGGACTGTCTACGAGCAGTACTTC.